Listed below are T cell receptor beta chains from one sample, sequenced in a study of human T cells and chemical hapten exposure. MiXCR was run by TCRdb on the RACE reads, yielding one entry per CDR3 protein. The sample yields over 300,000 distinct CDR3 sequences, roughly 4.6% seen once. Sequenced here: whole blood, sampled in connection with sensitization to the hapten diphenylcyclopropenone (DPC). These receptors were taken from a woman between 45 and 65 years old with alopecia areata. Some clones in this sample may be carry-over from other donors' samples. The CDR3 runs from the conserved cysteine through the conserved F or W.

v_gene	CDR3aa
TRBV20-1	CSAQTSGTDTQYF
TRBV20-1	CSGGPQGPTDTQYF
TRBV7-2	CASSSQVGTEAFF
TRBV6-5	CASSRTSGGGWNNEQFF
TRBV4-1	CASSQAWGTEQYF
TRBV7-8	CASSLDPSGRLGDTQYF
TRBV7-8	CASSYSGRAGQFF
TRBV20-1	CSAEAGTYEQYF
TRBV9	CASSVASGAFAETQYF
TRBV29-1	CSVNPRLAGGPSTDTQYF
TRBV27	CASSPEGNNEQFF
TRBV7-6	CASSHTSVQETQYF
TRBV27	CASSGSGANVLTF
TRBV12-3/TRBV12-4	CASSQRGSSSYNEQFF
TRBV6-6	CASSYASGLDTEAFF
TRBV2	CASSERRGPDTQYF
TRBV7-9	CASRVAENTGELFF
TRBV20-1	CSARVAQGMTEAFF
TRBV25-1	CASSETPNSPLHF
TRBV12-3/TRBV12-4	CASSPELHSNQPQHF
TRBV12-3/TRBV12-4	CASSLGVVDGYTF
TRBV4-1	CASSPRTSGGADVQFF
TRBV6-5	CASRPTGTSYSETQCF
TRBV27	CASSVTGGRNQPQHF
TRBV20-1	CSARRQGEYEQYF
TRBV5-1	CASSLSTGVQETQYF
TRBV29-1	CSVGVSQETQYF
TRBV7-8	CASSHLAGPSEQYF
TRBV28	CASRKPSQGINTGELFF
TRBV4-3	CASSQDKLAEQFF
TRBV4-3	CASSPRPGVLDTQYF
TRBV14	CASSLKGPASGNTIYF
TRBV6-2/TRBV6-3	CASSPRRLAGGDEQFF
TRBV5-1	CASSLEGHSTDTQYF
TRBV4-3	CASSQEDASYEQYF
TRBV7-3	CASSLGKNTEAFF
TRBV5-1	CASSWDGAENIQYF
TRBV20-1	CSARKGREWGDTQYF
TRBV7-9	CASSPDDSATNEKLFF
TRBV4-3	CASSQDSAGGPQFF
TRBV28	CASSLSVSGYNEQFF
TRBV5-1	CASSLGDLPEAFF
TRBV29-1	CSVEKGREQYF